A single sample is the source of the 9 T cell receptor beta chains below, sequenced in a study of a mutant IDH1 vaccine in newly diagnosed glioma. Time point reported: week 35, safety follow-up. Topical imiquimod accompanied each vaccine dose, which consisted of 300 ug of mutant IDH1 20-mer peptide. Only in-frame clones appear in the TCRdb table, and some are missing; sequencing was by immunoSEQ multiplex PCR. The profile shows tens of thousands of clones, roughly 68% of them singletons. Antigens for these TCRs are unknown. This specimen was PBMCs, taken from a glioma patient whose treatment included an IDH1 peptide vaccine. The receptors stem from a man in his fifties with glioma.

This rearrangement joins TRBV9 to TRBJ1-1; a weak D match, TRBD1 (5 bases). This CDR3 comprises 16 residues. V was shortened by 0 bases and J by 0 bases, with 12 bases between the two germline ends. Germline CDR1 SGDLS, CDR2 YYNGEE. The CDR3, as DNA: TGTGCCAGCAGCGTAGATCAGGGCTTGGTGAACACTGAAGCTTTCTTT. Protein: CASSVDQGLVNTEAFF.

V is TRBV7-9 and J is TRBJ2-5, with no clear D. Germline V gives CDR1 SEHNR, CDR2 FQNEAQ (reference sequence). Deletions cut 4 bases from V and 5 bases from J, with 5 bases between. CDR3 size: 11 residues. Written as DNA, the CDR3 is TGTGCCAGCAGCTCGCCGGAGACCCAGTACTTC. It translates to CASSSPETQYF.

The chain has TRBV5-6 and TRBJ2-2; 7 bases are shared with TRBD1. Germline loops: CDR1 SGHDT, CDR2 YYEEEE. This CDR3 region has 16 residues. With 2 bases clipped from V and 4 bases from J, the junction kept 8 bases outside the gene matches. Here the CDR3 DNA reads TGTGCCAGCAGCTTCCAGGGGGTTCGGCGCACCGGGGAGCTGTTTTTT. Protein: CASSFQGVRRTGELFF.

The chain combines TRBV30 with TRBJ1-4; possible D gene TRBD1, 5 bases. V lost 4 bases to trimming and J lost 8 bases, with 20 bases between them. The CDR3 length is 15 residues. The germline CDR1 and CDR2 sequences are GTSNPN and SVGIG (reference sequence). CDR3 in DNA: TGTGCCTGGATCCTCCGTGGGGGGAATAGAGAAAAACTGTTTTTT. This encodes CAWILRGGNREKLFF.

CDR3 sequence: CASTKDRVIGEQFF. DNA for the CDR3: TGTGCCAGCACGAAGGACAGGGTGATAGGTGAGCAGTTCTTC. This chain links TRBV6-5 with TRBJ2-1, with 8 positions matching TRBD1. V gave up 7 bases and J gave up 9 bases; unmatched junction bases: 11. Germline assignment: CDR1 MNHEY and CDR2 SVGAGI. This CDR3 region has 14 residues.

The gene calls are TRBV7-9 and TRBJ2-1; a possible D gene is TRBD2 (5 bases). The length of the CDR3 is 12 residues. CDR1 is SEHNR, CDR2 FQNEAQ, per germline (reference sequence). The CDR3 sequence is CALGDSYNEQFF. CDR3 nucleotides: TGTGCTCTGGGAGACTCCTACAATGAGCAGTTCTTC.

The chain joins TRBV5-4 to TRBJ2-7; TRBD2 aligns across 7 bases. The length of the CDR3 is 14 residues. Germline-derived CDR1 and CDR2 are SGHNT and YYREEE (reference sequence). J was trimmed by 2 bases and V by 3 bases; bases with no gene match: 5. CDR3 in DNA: TGTGCCAGCAGCTCGGGGGGAGCGCCCTACGAGCAGTACTTC. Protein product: CASSSGGAPYEQYF.

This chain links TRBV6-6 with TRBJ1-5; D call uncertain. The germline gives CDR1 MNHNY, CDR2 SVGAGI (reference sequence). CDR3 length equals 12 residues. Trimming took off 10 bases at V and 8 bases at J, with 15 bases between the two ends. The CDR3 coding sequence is TGTGCCAATGGTCGGGGTTGGGAGCCCCAGCATTTT. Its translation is CANGRGWEPQHF.

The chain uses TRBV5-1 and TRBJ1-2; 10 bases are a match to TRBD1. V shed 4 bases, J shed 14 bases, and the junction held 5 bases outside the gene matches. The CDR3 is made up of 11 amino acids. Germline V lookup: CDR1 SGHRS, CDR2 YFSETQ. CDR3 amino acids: CASSLDRGLTF. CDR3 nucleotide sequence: TGCGCCAGCAGCCTTGACAGGGGGCTGACCTTC.